This paragraph reports one T cell receptor (beta chain). These data belong to a study of blood T cell repertoires in COVID-19. In the study overall: Sample material is recorded as cDNA or gDNA derived from T cells, B-cell-depleted T cells, or PBMCs.

The CDR3 length is 13 residues. CDR1 MNHEY and CDR2 SVGAGI come from the germline V gene. Trimming took off 7 bases at V and 4 bases at J, with 11 bases between the two ends. Original processing methods: Using reference gene primer amplification, nucleated cell counts were estimated. Only in-frame clones appear in the TCRdb table, and some are missing; sequencing was by immunoSEQ multiplex PCR. V and J calls and clone size come straight from that table; D and trimming were deduced from the DNA. The sample has roughly 80,000 clones, under 85% seen once. This sequence was found in an elderly woman with acute or convalescent COVID-19. This rearrangement joins TRBV6-5 to TRBJ2-1, with D perhaps matching TRBD1 (6 bases). The sequencing sample was made of peripheral blood. CDR3 loop: CASNRAGYNEQFF. DNA of the CDR3: TGTGCCAGCAACAGGGCTGGTTACAATGAGCAGTTCTTC.